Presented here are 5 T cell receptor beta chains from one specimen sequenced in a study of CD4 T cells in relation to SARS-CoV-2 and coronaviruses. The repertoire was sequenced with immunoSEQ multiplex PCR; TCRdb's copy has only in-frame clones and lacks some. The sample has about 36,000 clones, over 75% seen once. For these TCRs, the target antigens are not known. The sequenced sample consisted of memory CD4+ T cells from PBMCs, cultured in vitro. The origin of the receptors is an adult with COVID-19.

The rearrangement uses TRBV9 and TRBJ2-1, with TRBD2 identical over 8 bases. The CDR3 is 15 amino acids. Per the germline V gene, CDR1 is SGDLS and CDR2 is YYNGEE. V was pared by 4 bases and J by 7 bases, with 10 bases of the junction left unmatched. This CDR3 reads CASSLSPAGVNEQFF. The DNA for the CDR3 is TGTGCCAGCAGCCTTTCTCCAGCGGGGGTGAATGAGCAGTTCTTC.

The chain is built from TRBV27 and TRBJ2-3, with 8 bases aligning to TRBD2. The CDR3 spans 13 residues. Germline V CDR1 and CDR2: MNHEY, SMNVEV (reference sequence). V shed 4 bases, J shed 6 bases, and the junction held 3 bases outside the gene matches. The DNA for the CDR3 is TGTGCCAGCAGTTCATTAGCGGGGGATACGCAGTATTTT. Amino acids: CASSSLAGDTQYF.

In DNA form, the CDR3 reads TGTGCCAGCAGTTTTTGGAGCAATGAGCAGTTCTTC. It encodes CASSFWSNEQFF. The V call is TRBV28, the J call TRBJ2-1; no definite D call. There are 12 residues in the CDR3. Trimming left V 3 bases short and J 6 bases short, with 6 bases between. CDR1 and CDR2 (germline): MDHEN, SYDVKM.

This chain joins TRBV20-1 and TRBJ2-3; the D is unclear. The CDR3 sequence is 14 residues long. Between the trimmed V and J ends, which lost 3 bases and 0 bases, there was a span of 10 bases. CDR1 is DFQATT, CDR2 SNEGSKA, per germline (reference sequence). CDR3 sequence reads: CSASSAPSTDTQYF. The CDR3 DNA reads TGCAGTGCTAGTTCAGCGCCGAGCACAGATACGCAGTATTTT.

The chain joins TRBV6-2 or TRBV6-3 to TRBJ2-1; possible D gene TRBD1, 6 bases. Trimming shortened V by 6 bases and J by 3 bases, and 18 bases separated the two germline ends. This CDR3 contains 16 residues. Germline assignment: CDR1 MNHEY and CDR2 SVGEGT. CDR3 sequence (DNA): TGTGCCAGCAGCTCGAGGACAGCCAAGAACTACAATGAGCAGTTCTTC. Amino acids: CASSSRTAKNYNEQFF.